The sequence of this TCR beta chain was determined in a study of CD8+CD57+ T cells in acquired aplastic anemia. TCR beta VDJ and CDR3 were profiled, and genomic DNA was the template. TCRdb processed the reads anew with MiXCR; each CDR3 protein has one entry. This sample carries approximately 180,000 distinct CDR3 sequences, around half of them seen once, and the ten largest clones take around 2%. This clonotype was found many times. Its matching antigen is unknown. General study findings and limits: Patients had roughly 30 CD8+ CDR3 sequences in common with controls (the shared set).

By flow cytometry, patients selected for sequencing had shown an expansion of CD8+CD57+ cells. Sequencing used sorted CD4+, CD8+, or CD8+CD57+ T cells (not recorded which) from PBMCs. The receptor was isolated from a human donor with aplastic anemia.

CDR3 protein: CATRDEGPTNEKLFF. For the CDR3, the DNA is TGTGCCACCCGGGACGAGGGCCCAACTAATGAAAAACTGTTTTTT. The gene calls are TRBV15 and TRBJ1-4; the D gene is possibly TRBD1 (5 bases). The CDR3 loop spans 15 amino acids. V was trimmed by 8 bases and J by 0 bases, leaving 13 bases between them. Germline V gene data show CDR1 as LNHNV and CDR2 as YYDKDF (reference sequence).